This T cell receptor beta chain was found in a study of blood T cell repertoires in COVID-19. Whole-study context: Collection of acute and convalescent COVID-19 samples took place in the United States, Italy and Spain.

This clone was counted a single time. Trimming removed 5 bases from V and 0 bases from J; junction bases left unmatched: 11. The CDR3 is made up of 18 amino acids. Germline V gene lookup returns CDR1 LNHDA and CDR2 SQIVND (reference sequence). Sequencing used immunoSEQ multiplex PCR; TCRdb keeps in-frame clones, though not all of them. The profile shows 24,000 or so clones, 88% of them singletons. The chain is built from TRBV19 and TRBJ2-2; 8 nucleotides agree with TRBD1. This TCR came from a man between 65 and 85 years old in a cohort sampled during active COVID-19. Sequenced material: peripheral blood. For the CDR3, the DNA is TGTGCCAGTAGTCAAAGGACAGGGCGGGGTTCGAACACCGGGGAGCTGTTTTTT. Amino acid sequence: CASSQRTGRGSNTGELFF.